The T cell receptor (beta chain) described here comes from a study of blood T cell repertoires in COVID-19. Across the study: Specimens from acute and convalescent COVID-19 originated in the United States, Italy and Spain. PBMCs, B-cell-depleted T cells, or T cells were the source of the cDNA or gDNA that made up the material.

CDR1 and CDR2 (germline): MGHRA, YSYEKL. Trimming left V 4 bases short and J 5 bases short, with 9 bases between. There are 13 residues in the CDR3. Original analysis: Amplified reference gene primers provided the basis for estimating nucleated cell counts. Clones were read by immunoSEQ multiplex PCR, and TCRdb kept only the in-frame ones, dropping some. V, J and clone size are taken as reported in that table, and D and trimming were inferred from the DNA itself. The sample consists of some 400,000 clones, nearly 90% of them appearing once. Symptom resolution, clearance, or two negative PCRs marked the recovered donors of Cohort 3.

Sequencing was done on a sample of PBMCs or T cells enriched from blood (not recorded which). The receptor was isolated from a woman aged 30 to 39 who had recovered from COVID-19. The chain joins TRBV4-1 to TRBJ2-1; D uncertain. CDR3 sequence: CASSREFDNEQFF. The CDR3 DNA sequence: TGCGCCAGCAGCCGCGAGTTCGACAATGAGCAGTTCTTC.